This TCR beta chain was sequenced in a study of spatial heterogeneity in lung cancer. Study results and caveats: Within tumors, counts of expanded alpha and beta TCRs tracked tumor mutation counts. The numbers of ubiquitous and regional expanded TCRs correlated with ubiquitous and regional nonsynonymous mutations, respectively.

Within the sample, this clonotype is medium-sized (0.01 to 0.1%). Antigen unknown. The time point here: sample taken at primary tumor resection. TCRdb called the 5' RACE reads again in MiXCR, with one record for every CDR3 protein. The sample includes approximately 9,000 distinct CDR3 sequences, around 5% of them seen just once. Germline values: CDR1 LGHDT, CDR2 YNNKEL (reference sequence). V was pared by 1 base and J by 7 bases, with 10 bases between. The CDR3 is 13 residues long. This chain links TRBV3-1 with TRBJ1-2; D call uncertain. The receptor comes from a female donor with early-stage non-small cell lung cancer. The specimen was lung tumor tissue, collected at surgery. CDR3 region: CASSQASAGGYTF. CDR3 in DNA: TGTGCCAGCAGCCAAGCCTCGGCAGGTGGCTACACCTTC.